This TCR beta chain was observed in a study of shared clonotypes between healthy human individuals (dated by TCRdb to 2020 to 2021). Regarding the complete study: A few men and two women, aged 18 to 49 years, made up the cohort. Per donor, three plates each were used for CD4 naive and CD4 memory, two for CD8 naive, and one for CD8 memory. To estimate repertoire size and how much clonotypes are shared between individuals, the study performed deep sequencing of blood TCR repertoires from roughly five healthy adults. Different laboratories and diverse techniques were used to prepare libraries and sequence TCR repertoires, to increase sequencing depth and limit assay-specific biases. Leukapheresis yielded between about 0.9 and 8.9 billion PBMCs per donor. Summary of the overall study and its limitations: Only blood was sampled, and tissue TCR repertoires likely differ from those in blood. Around 5% of naive CD4, 3% to 4% of naive CD8, approximately 2.2% of memory CD4, and over 0.35% of memory CD8 clonotypes were shared across a few donors. Compared with non-shared clonotypes, the clonotypes found in all four sorted-subset donors had higher generation probabilities. Pairwise subsampling indicated that sequencing depth was expected to affect the degree of clonotype sharing among donors. Larger estimated clonotype richness was generally found for naive subsets than for memory subsets. Because the study included a small number of donors, the genetic and exposure-history diversity represented was limited. Even with the large sequencing depth, rarefaction of the sorted-subset datasets indicated that sequencing was incomplete.

Using the deep immunoSEQ assay, multiplex PCR amplified TCR CDR3 regions from genomic DNA. Extracted genomic DNA from each cell subset was spread evenly across all wells of several immunoSEQ 96-well plates, with each plate serving as a replicate. For sorted subsets, roughly 200 ng of genomic DNA, equivalent to 30,000 or so T cell genomes, went into each replicate PCR. Purified libraries were measured with a Qubit 3.0 fluorometer, size-checked on a Bioanalyzer 2100, and measured again with the KAPA Library Quantification kit. A separate single-read 150-cycle Illumina NextSeq 550 flow cell was used to sequence each immunoSEQ 96-well plate. The published analysis was carried out like this. Because the immunoSEQ output included only junctional sequences and no quality scores, the filtering could not be the same as the filtering used for full-length reads. To assign V/J genes and CDR3, sequences were annotated against IMGT germline references using PyIR, a Python wrapper for IgBLAST v1.9. Any read was removed if the V/J assignment was weak (E-value above 1e-6), the CDR3 was missing, or the read contained stop codons, out-of-frame junctions, or ambiguous translated residues. V3J clonotypes were defined as sequences sharing the same inferred V gene, J gene, and CDR3 amino acid sequence. Percentage overlap between repertoires was computed as shared unique clonotypes divided by the size of the smaller repertoire. Richness of each repertoire was evaluated using RTK rarefaction, the Chao1 estimator, and Recon v2.1 estimates of unobserved clonotypes. Generation probabilities for all TCRbeta clonotypes obtained by the gDNA method from several donors were computed using OLGA. TCRdb mirrors the immuneACCESS table, restricted to in-frame sequences. Some clones are absent from its copies; in checked studies, under half trace to an unresolved V gene, and the reason for the others is unknown. D and trimming were read from the DNA, whereas the V and J calls and clone size are those reported in that table. Within this sample are about 2.3 million clones, with 90% to 95% of them counted one time only. About 0.41% of the sample goes to the ten largest clones.

V loses 3 bases of germline sequence and J loses 1 base, and the interval between the two ends is 3 bases. CDR1 LGHNA and CDR2 YNFKEQ are derived from the germline V gene. Taken from cysteine to phenylalanine, the CDR3 has 13 residues. Just the 39-base CDR3 DNA is kept, in frame starting at base 1. With respect to this clone: The target of this receptor is not known. The input lacks base qualities; no much larger clone sits a single base away.

The donors were healthy, HIV-negative adults with no recently reported acute infections or vaccinations. Every donor was a Caucasian adult living in Nashville, Tennessee, USA. CD4+ T cells were enriched through magnetic negative selection, after which naive cells were positively selected on CD45RA and the remaining negative fraction served as the memory subset. Blood was obtained by leukapheresis, after which PBMCs were separated by Ficoll-Histopaque density gradient centrifugation and cryopreserved in liquid nitrogen vapor phase. Analytical flow cytometry was used to check the purity and quantity of each magnetically sorted T cell population. Genomic DNA was isolated from each sorted fraction and quantified by UV absorbance on a Nanodrop 2000c.

The rearranged segments are TRBV4-2 and TRBJ2-2; too little of a D gene remains to name it. The TCR was taken from a man between 18 and 35 years old in good health. Some clones in this sample may be carry-over from other donors' samples. The sequenced sample consisted of naive CD4+ T cells from PBMCs. This specimen's cell subset or site label, per the study, means: CD45RA+ positively selected. The CDR3 reads as follows: CASSQRNTGELFF. In nucleotides, the sequence is TGTGCCAGCAGCCAGAGGAACACCGGGGAGCTGTTTTTT.